Sequencing of this TCR beta chain was carried out in a study of CD8+CD57+ T cells in acquired aplastic anemia. Study-wide context: The study obtained an average of about 3.1 ug of DNA from sorted CD4+ and CD8+ cells. Points from the study as a whole: Common to patients and controls were about 31 CD8+ CDR3 sequences.

The V end lost 4 bases, the J end lost 3 bases, and 3 bases lay between the germline ends. The CDR3 is made up of 11 amino acids. The germline CDR1 and CDR2 sequences are SGHTA and FQGNSA. CD8+CD57+ cell expansion had been shown by flow cytometry in patients chosen for sequencing. There were no patients without severe acquired aplastic anemia. No therapy had been given to the patients at the time of blood sampling. To note about this clonotype: No antigen is known for it. A much bigger clone sits one base away, suggesting this may be a read error.

Researchers used genomic DNA as the template to profile TCR beta VDJ and CDR3. TCRdb reanalysed the reads using MiXCR and keeps one entry per CDR3 protein. The repertoire includes some 200,000 distinct CDR3 sequences, roughly half of them detected once, and approximately 9.7% sits in the top ten. The V and J genes are TRBV7-2 and TRBJ2-5; no definite D call. The source material was sorted CD4+, CD8+, or CD8+CD57+ T cells (not recorded which) from PBMCs. This receptor was taken from a human donor with aplastic anemia. The chain's CDR3 is CASSWEETQYF. The CDR3 DNA reads as TGTGCCAGCAGCTGGGAAGAGACCCAGTACTTC.